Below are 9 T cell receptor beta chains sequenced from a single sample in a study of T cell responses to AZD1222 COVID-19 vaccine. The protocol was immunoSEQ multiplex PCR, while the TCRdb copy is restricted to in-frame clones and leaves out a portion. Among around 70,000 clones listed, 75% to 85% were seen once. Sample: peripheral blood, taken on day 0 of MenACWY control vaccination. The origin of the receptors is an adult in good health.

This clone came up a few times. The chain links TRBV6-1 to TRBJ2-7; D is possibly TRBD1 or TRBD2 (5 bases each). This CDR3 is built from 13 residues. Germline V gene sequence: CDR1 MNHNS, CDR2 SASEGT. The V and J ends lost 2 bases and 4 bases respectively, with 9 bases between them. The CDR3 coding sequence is TGTGCCAGCAGTGAATGGGGGTTGTACGAGCAGTACTTC. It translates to CASSEWGLYEQYF.

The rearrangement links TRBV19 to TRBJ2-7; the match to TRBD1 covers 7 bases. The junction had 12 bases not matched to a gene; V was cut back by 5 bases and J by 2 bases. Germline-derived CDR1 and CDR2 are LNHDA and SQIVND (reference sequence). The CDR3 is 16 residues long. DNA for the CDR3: TGTGCCAGTAGTCGGAGAGGGGGCTCTGAAACCTACGAGCAGTACTTC. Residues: CASSRRGGSETYEQYF.

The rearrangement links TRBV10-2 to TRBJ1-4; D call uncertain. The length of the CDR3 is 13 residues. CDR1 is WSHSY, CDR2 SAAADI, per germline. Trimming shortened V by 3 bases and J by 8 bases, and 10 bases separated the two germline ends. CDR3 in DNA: TGCGCCAGCAGTGAAACGGCCAACGAAAAACTGTTTTTT. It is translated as CASSETANEKLFF.

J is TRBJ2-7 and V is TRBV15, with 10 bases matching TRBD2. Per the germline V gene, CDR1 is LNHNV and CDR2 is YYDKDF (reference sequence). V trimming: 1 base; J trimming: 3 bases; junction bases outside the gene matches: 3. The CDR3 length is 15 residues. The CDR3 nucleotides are TGTGCCACCAGCAGAGCGGCTAGCGGGAGCTACGAGCAGTACTTC. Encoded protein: CATSRAASGSYEQYF.

The CDR3 DNA is TGTGCCAGCAGTCGGGACAGGGAGCCCCCCTACGAGCAGTACTTC. Its protein product is CASSRDREPPYEQYF. The chain links TRBV2 to TRBJ2-7; 9 bases align to TRBD1. Per germline, CDR1 SNHLY and CDR2 FYNNEI. Trimming cost V 5 bases and J 2 bases; bases outside gene matches: 7. The CDR3 has 15 residues.

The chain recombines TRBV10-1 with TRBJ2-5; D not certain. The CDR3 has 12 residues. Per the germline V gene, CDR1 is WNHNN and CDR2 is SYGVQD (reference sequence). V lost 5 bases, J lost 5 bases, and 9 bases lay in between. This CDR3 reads CASSKDAETQYF. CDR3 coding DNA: TGCGCCAGCAGTAAAGACGCGGAGACCCAGTACTTC.

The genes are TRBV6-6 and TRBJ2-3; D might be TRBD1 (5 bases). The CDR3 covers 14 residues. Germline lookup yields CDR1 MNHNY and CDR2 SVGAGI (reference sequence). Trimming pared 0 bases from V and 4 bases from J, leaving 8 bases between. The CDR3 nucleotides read TGTGCCAGCAGTTACTCGACAGACCCAGATACGCAGTATTTT. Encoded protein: CASSYSTDPDTQYF.

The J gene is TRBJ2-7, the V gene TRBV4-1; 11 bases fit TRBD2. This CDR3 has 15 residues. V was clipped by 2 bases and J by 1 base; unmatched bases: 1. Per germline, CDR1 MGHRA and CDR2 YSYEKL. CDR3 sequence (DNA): TGCGCCAGCAGCCAAACTAGCGGGGGATCCTACGAGCAGTACTTC. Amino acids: CASSQTSGGSYEQYF.

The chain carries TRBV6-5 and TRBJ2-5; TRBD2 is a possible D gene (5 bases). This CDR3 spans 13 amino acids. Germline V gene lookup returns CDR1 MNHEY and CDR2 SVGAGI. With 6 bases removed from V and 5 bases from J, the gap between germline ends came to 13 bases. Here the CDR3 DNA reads TGTGCCAGCAGACGAGAGGGATCCGAGACCCAGTACTTC. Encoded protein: CASRREGSETQYF.